This T cell receptor (beta chain) came from a study of regulatory T cells in long-lasting Graves disease. Study-level information: Patients met the persistent Graves' disease definition after over 5 years of antithyroid drugs with positive TSH receptor antibodies.

Investigators prepared the TCR beta libraries by applying iRepertoire HTBI primers and Arm-PCR of CDR3 regions. MiXCR, applied by TCRdb to the multiplex PCR reads, yields one record per CDR3 protein. The data contain almost 350,000 distinct CDR3 sequences, 15% to 20% of them singletons. Time point of the sample: persistent/refractory GD, antithyroid drugs over 5 years with positive TRAb. Following extraction of RNA from PBMCs, that RNA was used to make the TCR library. The trim removed 3 bases at V and 7 bases at J, leaving 2 bases unmatched. The CDR3 has 12 residues. Germline V CDR1 and CDR2: LGHDT, YNNKEL (reference sequence). The sample holds many counts of this clonotype.

The source was peripheral blood mononuclear cells (PBMCs), collected when the disease was refractory, from a patient treated with antithyroid drugs. The rearrangement links TRBV3-1 to TRBJ1-1, with TRBD1 matching over 7 bases. The receptor's source is a female donor with Graves disease. The CDR3 sequence: CASSQRTGEAFF. DNA for the CDR3: TGTGCCAGCAGCCAGAGGACAGGTGAAGCTTTCTTT.